The entry that follows covers one T cell receptor (beta chain) sequence. Its antigen is not identified. These data belong to a study of vaccination effects on CD4 cells after COVID-19. The CDR3 is 15 amino acids. With 3 bases removed from V and 4 bases from J, the gap between germline ends came to 12 bases. Germline V gene data show CDR1 as LNHDA and CDR2 as SQIVND (reference sequence). Method: immunoSEQ multiplex PCR; TCRdb's copy keeps in-frame clones and lacks some. Of tens of thousands of clones detected, under 80% appear once; the ten largest clones hold under 25%. When around nine days of culture had elapsed, CD4+ T cells were isolated. By PCR, the person was confirmed to have had SARS-CoV-2 infection between March and December 2020. Cultures got half-medium changes with IL-2 on days 3 and 7.

The sequence came from a human donor who had a prior SARS-CoV-2 infection. The chain combines TRBV19 with TRBJ1-4; D might be TRBD1 (6 bases). The source was CD4+ T cells from PBMCs cultured without peptide, collected before COVID-19 vaccination. The CDR3: CASSIPGHGNEKLFF. CDR3 bases: TGTGCCAGTAGTATCCCGGGACACGGTAATGAAAAACTGTTTTTT.